One TCR beta chain is described in this entry. Its specificity is unknown. This record belongs to a study of beta chain features in type 1 diabetes. Overall study results and limits: cDNA-based sequencing might over-represent cells highly expressing TCR.

CDR1 SGDLS and CDR2 YYNGEE come from the germline V gene. The CDR3 consists of 15 residues. V shed 0 bases and J shed 3 bases, with 9 bases lying between them. The authors reverse transcribed all of the isolated RNA, so sequencing captured expressed TCRB transcripts. Only in-frame clones appear in the TCRdb table, and some are missing; sequencing was by immunoSEQ multiplex PCR. The sample carries around 160,000 clones, around 50% recorded once. This TCR was recovered from a man aged 18 to 30 in good health. Source material: Tregs from blood. The chain carries TRBV9 and TRBJ2-2, with D tentatively TRBD1 (6 bases). The CDR3 DNA is TGTGCCAGCAGCGTAGAGGACAGCTACACCGGGGAGCTGTTTTTT. It encodes CASSVEDSYTGELFF.